The clone carrying this T cell receptor beta chain was detected many times. Germline V gives CDR1 MNHEY, CDR2 SMNVEV (reference sequence). The CDR3 sequence is 15 residues long. V was trimmed by 5 bases and J by 8 bases, leaving 18 bases between them. These data come from a study of blood T cell repertoires in COVID-19. Some clones are missing from TCRdb's copy, which holds only in-frame ones; the method was immunoSEQ multiplex PCR. The table records more than 300,000 clones, about 87% of them present only once. This chain uses TRBV27 with TRBJ1-4; unclear D gene. The sequenced sample was peripheral blood. This receptor was taken from a woman aged 25-40 years with COVID-19, enrolled during active disease. As DNA, the CDR3 is TGTGCCAGCAGTCCAGCCCCCGGACTCCCCGAAAAACTGTTTTTT. It is translated as CASSPAPGLPEKLFF.